This entry is about one T cell receptor (beta chain). This record comes from a study of control samples from healthy donors and cancer patients. CDR1 WNHNN and CDR2 SYGVQD come from the germline V gene (reference sequence). With V trimmed by 6 bases and J by 1 base, 2 bases remained unmatched. This CDR3 has 15 amino acids. The repertoire was sequenced with immunoSEQ multiplex PCR; TCRdb's copy has only in-frame clones and lacks some. The table has approximately 220,000 clones, just under 95% seen once. Sequenced sample: blood. The J gene is TRBJ2-2, the V gene TRBV10-1, with 10 bases identical to TRBD1. The receptor comes from a man aged 50 to 60 in good health. The CDR3 DNA is TGCGCCAGCAGGGGACAGGGGAGGAACACCGGGGAGCTGTTTTTT. Translated: CASRGQGRNTGELFF.